A selection of T cell receptor beta chains follows, all from one sample in a study of cytomegalovirus exposure and HLA in healthy donors. Sequencing was performed with immunoSEQ multiplex PCR; in TCRdb, only in-frame clones are kept and a portion is missing. The repertoire holds fewer than 350,000 clones, with around 90% as singletons. The sequenced sample consisted of PBMCs. These receptors all come from a woman aged 18-29 years in good health and CMV-seronegative. CDR3s include the opening cysteine and the closing phenylalanine or tryptophan. Fields, in order: V gene, clone size, J gene, D gene, CDR3 protein, CDR3 DNA. A D gene is named only where the DNA matches it firmly. A row's size may be missing; if present it is once, few, many or a size class.

V: TRBV5-8
size: NA
J: TRBJ1-1
D: NA
CDR3: CASSFLVREATNTEAFF
DNA: TGTGCCAGCAGCTTTCTGGTGAGGGAGGCAACGAACACTGAAGCTTTCTTT

V: TRBV11-1
size: NA
J: TRBJ1-5
D: NA
CDR3: CASSLGGQQPQHF
DNA: TGTGCCAGCAGCCTAGGGGGGCAACAGCCCCAGCATTTT

V: TRBV9
size: NA
J: TRBJ2-1
D: NA
CDR3: CASSQGDLNEQFF
DNA: TGTGCCAGCAGCCAGGGCGACCTCAATGAGCAGTTCTTC

V: TRBV11-3
size: NA
J: TRBJ2-3
D: TRBD2
CDR3: CASSPGRHLRGANTDTQYF
DNA: TGTGCCAGCAGCCCAGGGCGGCATTTGCGGGGGGCCAACACAGATACGCAGTATTTT

V: TRBV19
size: NA
J: TRBJ1-1
D: TRBD1
CDR3: CASRLGQANTEAFF
DNA: TGTGCCAGTAGGCTGGGACAGGCTAACACTGAAGCTTTCTTT

V: TRBV12-5
size: NA
J: TRBJ2-7
D: NA
CDR3: CASGRQGYEQYF
DNA: TGTGCTAGTGGTCGCCAGGGCTACGAGCAGTACTTC

V: TRBV6-5
size: NA
J: TRBJ2-7
D: NA
CDR3: CASSRRDSYEQYF
DNA: TGTGCCAGCAGTCGCCGGGACTCCTACGAGCAGTACTTC

V: TRBV4-1
size: NA
J: TRBJ2-5
D: NA
CDR3: CASSQLREETQYF
DNA: TGCGCCAGCAGCCAACTTCGGGAAGAGACCCAGTACTTC

V: TRBV7-8
size: NA
J: TRBJ2-3
D: TRBD2
CDR3: CASRNLTGVLAGFASTDTQYF
DNA: TGTGCCAGCAGGAACCTTACAGGGGTACTAGCGGGGTTCGCTAGCACAGATACGCAGTATTTT

V: TRBV7-8
size: NA
J: TRBJ1-6
D: NA
CDR3: CASSLQTVYNSPLHF
DNA: TGTGCCAGCAGCCTACAGACAGTCTATAATTCACCCCTCCACTTT

V: TRBV2
size: NA
J: TRBJ1-6
D: TRBD1
CDR3: CASSESPTGWNSPLHF
DNA: TGTGCCAGCAGTGAATCACCGACAGGGTGGAATTCACCCCTCCACTTT

V: TRBV9
size: NA
J: TRBJ1-2
D: TRBD1
CDR3: CASSQGTVYGYTF
DNA: TGTGCCAGCAGCCAAGGGACAGTTTATGGCTACACCTTC

V: TRBV7-9
size: NA
J: TRBJ2-3
D: TRBD2
CDR3: CASSLSGDLTDTQYF
DNA: TGTGCCAGCAGTTTGAGCGGGGACCTCACAGATACGCAGTATTTT

V: TRBV7-3
size: NA
J: TRBJ2-1
D: NA
CDR3: CASSLSSYNEQFF
DNA: TGTGCCAGCAGCTTATCGTCCTACAATGAGCAGTTCTTC

V: TRBV30
size: NA
J: TRBJ2-5
D: TRBD2
CDR3: CAWSSGGTQETQYF
DNA: TGTGCCTGGAGTTCGGGGGGAACCCAAGAGACCCAGTACTTC

V: TRBV2
size: NA
J: TRBJ2-1
D: NA
CDR3: CASLGHDFDEQFF
DNA: TGTGCCAGCCTGGGACACGATTTTGATGAGCAGTTCTTC

V: TRBV5-1
size: NA
J: TRBJ1-6
D: TRBD1
CDR3: CASSLGGTGDSPLHF
DNA: TGCGCCAGCAGCTTGGGCGGGACAGGAGATTCACCCCTCCACTTT

V: TRBV7-7
size: few
J: TRBJ2-2
D: NA
CDR3: CASSLEPGTGELFF
DNA: TGTGCCAGCAGCTTAGAACCAGGGACCGGGGAGCTGTTTTTT

V: TRBV6-6
size: NA
J: TRBJ1-6
D: NA
CDR3: CASSYSTGNSPLHF
DNA: TGTGCCAGCAGTTACTCTACAGGAAATTCACCCCTCCACTTT

V: TRBV27
size: NA
J: TRBJ1-5
D: NA
CDR3: CASSFLSEAASNQPQHF
DNA: TGTGCCAGCAGTTTTCTGTCGGAGGCCGCGAGCAATCAGCCCCAGCATTTT

V: TRBV9
size: NA
J: TRBJ2-5
D: NA
CDR3: CASSAGLAVQETQYF
DNA: TGTGCCAGCAGCGCCGGGTTAGCGGTACAAGAGACCCAGTACTTC

V: TRBV5-6
size: NA
J: TRBJ2-1
D: TRBD2
CDR3: CASSLVLGAGDNEQFF
DNA: TGTGCCAGCAGCTTAGTACTAGGTGCGGGGGACAATGAGCAGTTCTTC